These 26 T cell receptor beta chains share one sample of origin, sequenced in a study of neurological immune-mediated disorders. MiXCR, run by TCRdb on the 5' RACE reads, gives a single entry per CDR3 protein. The table has roughly 66,000 distinct CDR3 sequences, roughly 4.5% seen once. Material for sequencing was PBMCs. The receptors derive from a woman in her 70s with multiple sclerosis.

J is TRBJ1-4 and V is TRBV15, with D maybe TRBD1 (5 bases). V was cut by 3 bases and J by 6 bases, with 8 bases left in between. The CDR3 extends over 13 amino acids. Germline V CDR1 and CDR2: LNHNV, YYDKDF (reference sequence). CDR3 protein: CATSRGLYEKLFF. The CDR3 nucleotides are TGTGCCACCAGCAGGGGGCTTTATGAAAAACTGTTTTTT.

The sample holds many counts of this clonotype. This chain joins TRBV4-1 and TRBJ2-5; 12 nucleotides match TRBD2. This CDR3 has 18 amino acids. The ends lost 0 bases at V and 1 base at J; junction bases unmatched: 6. Per the germline V gene, CDR1 is MGHRA and CDR2 is YSYEKL. The CDR3 is CASSQERGLAGAQETQYF. The CDR3 nucleotides read TGCGCCAGCAGCCAAGAAAGGGGACTAGCGGGTGCCCAAGAGACCCAGTACTTC.

This clonotype was found many times. This sequence joins TRBV7-2 and TRBJ2-3, with a possible D match to TRBD2 (5 bases). Per germline, CDR1 SGHTA and CDR2 FQGNSA. V was cut by 1 base and J by 3 bases, with 11 bases left in between. CDR3 size: 15 residues. The CDR3 spells CASSLVGVGTDTQYF. CDR3 bases: TGTGCCAGCAGCTTAGTGGGAGTTGGAACAGATACGCAGTATTTT.

In its sample, this clonotype was seen many times. This chain connects TRBV5-1 to TRBJ2-1, with 9 bases fitting TRBD1. The CDR3 sequence is 15 residues long. The V gene end was trimmed by 0 bases and the J gene end by 4 bases; junction bases not matched to a gene: 2. The germline gives CDR1 SGHRS, CDR2 YFSETQ. DNA of the CDR3: TGCGCCAGCAGCTTGGAGGGACAGGGTTACAATGAGCAGTTCTTC. It specifies CASSLEGQGYNEQFF.

This chain joins TRBV5-1 and TRBJ2-3; D unclear. The ends were cut back, 4 bases at V and 5 bases at J, with 11 bases in the middle. The CDR3 loop spans 13 amino acids. Germline CDR1 reads SGHRS; CDR2 reads YFSETQ. CDR3 region: CASSPVGLDTQYF. CDR3 coding DNA: TGCGCCAGCAGCCCCGTGGGTCTAGATACGCAGTATTTT.

There are many counts of this clonotype. This chain uses TRBV5-1 with TRBJ2-7; maybe TRBD2 (7 bases). Germline-derived CDR1 and CDR2 are SGHRS and YFSETQ. This CDR3 comprises 15 residues. Trimming left V 0 bases short and J 3 bases short, with 13 bases between. The CDR3 DNA follows: TGCGCCAGCAGCTTGGCCCCGGGGGGACACTACGAGCAGTACTTC. It codes for CASSLAPGGHYEQYF.

The chain recombines TRBV7-3 with TRBJ2-2; D may be TRBD1 (6 bases). Trimming removed 2 bases at V and 8 bases at J, with 15 bases between. In germline, CDR1 is SGHTA, CDR2 FQGTGA. CDR3 length: 15 residues. CDR3 residues: CASSLQLGAGGELFF. CDR3 coding DNA: TGTGCCAGCAGCTTACAGCTGGGGGCAGGTGGGGAGCTGTTTTTT.

The chain combines TRBV6-2 or TRBV6-3 with TRBJ2-7; D gene uncertain. This CDR3 has 13 amino acids. Trimming pared 6 bases from V and 3 bases from J, leaving 12 bases between. Germline assignment: CDR1 MNHEY and CDR2 SVGEGT. The CDR3 protein is CASRDQLGYEQYF. CDR3 DNA sequence: TGTGCCAGCAGGGACCAACTGGGCTACGAGCAGTACTTC.

The chain carries TRBV5-1 and TRBJ1-2, with TRBD1 as a possible D gene (5 bases). V dropped 2 bases and J dropped 4 bases, with 9 bases sitting between them. Germline CDR1 reads SGHRS; CDR2 reads YFSETQ. This CDR3 is 13 amino acids long. CDR3 sequence (DNA): TGCGCCAGCAGCTTAGGGGATGGCTATGGCTACACCTTC. Translation gives CASSLGDGYGYTF.

There are many counts of this clonotype. V and J are TRBV4-1 and TRBJ2-1; 10 nucleotides align to TRBD2. V lost 0 bases, J lost 3 bases, and 14 bases stayed unmatched. The CDR3 spans 20 residues. From germline, CDR1 is MGHRA and CDR2 YSYEKL. This chain's CDR3 is CASSQDPGTTSGTFYNEQFF. In DNA form, the CDR3 reads TGCGCCAGCAGCCAAGATCCTGGTACTACTAGCGGGACATTCTACAATGAGCAGTTCTTC.

This clonotype was seen at least ten times. This chain connects TRBV5-1 to TRBJ1-2; no clear D gene. The CDR3 covers 14 residues. Trimming removed 0 bases from V and 2 bases from J, with 8 bases in between. Germline V gene lookup returns CDR1 SGHRS and CDR2 YFSETQ. For the CDR3, the DNA is TGCGCCAGCAGCTTGGATGCCGGGAACTATGGCTACACCTTC. Translated, it gives CASSLDAGNYGYTF.

This clonotype showed up many times. The rearrangement joins TRBV12-3 or TRBV12-4 to TRBJ1-1, with D tentatively TRBD1 (5 bases). Trimming took off 6 bases at V and 4 bases at J, with 12 bases between the two ends. The CDR3 is made up of 13 amino acids. CDR3 protein: CASSPGQPTEAFF. The DNA for the CDR3 is TGTGCCAGCAGCCCCGGACAACCCACTGAAGCTTTCTTT.

This clonotype was counted ten times or more. The chain uses TRBV29-1 and TRBJ1-1; possibly TRBD1 for D (6 bases). Germline CDR1 and CDR2: SQVTM and ANQGSEA. The CDR3 spans 15 residues. The ends were cut back, 2 bases at V and 3 bases at J, with 16 bases in the middle. CDR3 nucleotides: TGCAGCGTTGAAACCAGGGGTCTGGGCGACACTGAAGCTTTCTTT. Its protein is CSVETRGLGDTEAFF.

The rearrangement links TRBV5-1 to TRBJ2-1, with D possibly being TRBD1 (6 bases). Per germline, CDR1 SGHRS and CDR2 YFSETQ. This CDR3 is 17 amino acids long. Trimming shortened V by 2 bases and J by 0 bases, and 15 bases separated the two germline ends. DNA of the CDR3: TGCGCCAGCAGCTTAAGATCGACAGGTAGCTCCTACAATGAGCAGTTCTTC. It specifies CASSLRSTGSSYNEQFF. Filled out from reference TRBV5-1 and TRBJ2-1, the complete variable domain reads KAGVTQTPRYLIKTRGQQVTLSCSPISGHRSVSWYQQTPGQGLQFLFEYFSETQRNKGNFPGRFSGRQFSNSRSEMNVSTLELGDSALYLCASSLRSTGSSYNEQFFGPGTRLTVL.

This clonotype was detected ten times or more. The chain links TRBV20-1 to TRBJ2-7; 8 bases align to TRBD2. The CDR3 runs 14 residues. Germline V gene sequence: CDR1 DFQATT, CDR2 SNEGSKA (reference sequence). V lost 0 bases to trimming and J lost 6 bases; unmatched junction nucleotides: 7. CDR3 DNA: TGCAGTGCTAGAGATCAGCGGGAGACAGTCGAGCAGTACTTC. Translated: CSARDQRETVEQYF.

At least ten counts were recorded for this clonotype. The V call is TRBV6-5, the J call TRBJ1-2, with 8 bases identical to TRBD1. V shed 0 bases and J 8 bases; nucleotides not matched to a gene: 8. The CDR3 is 15 residues long. Germline CDR1 MNHEY, CDR2 SVGAGI. CDR3 residues: CASSYSSDRDDGYTF. CDR3 coding DNA: TGTGCCAGCAGTTACTCTTCGGACAGGGATGACGGCTACACCTTC.

This clonotype was seen many times. The rearrangement uses TRBV20-1 and TRBJ2-2; D not certain. The CDR3 has 15 residues. Germline values: CDR1 DFQATT, CDR2 SNEGSKA (reference sequence). Trimming took off 1 base at V and 1 base at J, with 10 bases between the two ends. The CDR3 DNA follows: TGCAGTGCTAGAGTCGGCAGCAGGAACACCGGGGAGCTGTTTTTT. Protein sequence: CSARVGSRNTGELFF.

This clonotype came up many times. The J gene is TRBJ1-2, the V gene TRBV5-6; perhaps TRBD1 as D (5 bases). Germline CDR1 and CDR2: SGHDT and YYEEEE. Trimming removed 4 bases at V and 8 bases at J, with 18 bases between. CDR3 size: 14 residues. The CDR3 bases are TGTGCCAGCAGCACCCGACAGCTCCCCAGAGGCTACACCTTC. It encodes CASSTRQLPRGYTF.

The chain links TRBV3-1 to TRBJ1-2; 7 nucleotides match TRBD1. Looked up from germline, CDR1 is LGHDT and CDR2 is YNNKEL (reference sequence). The length of the CDR3 is 19 residues. J lost 8 bases, V lost 0 bases, and 21 bases had no gene match. CDR3 nucleotide sequence: TGTGCCAGCAGCCAAGATTCGGGTGAAGTTTATAGAGGGGGCAAAGGCTACACCTTC. Amino acids: CASSQDSGEVYRGGKGYTF.

This clonotype has at least ten counts. The chain carries TRBV6-6 and TRBJ2-1; 11 bases fit TRBD2. This CDR3 contains 16 residues. Germline-derived CDR1 and CDR2 are MNHNY and SVGAGI (reference sequence). V dropped 6 bases and J dropped 4; count of bases not matched to a gene: 8. CDR3 DNA sequence: TGTGCCAGCAGGAGAACCGGGACTAGCGGTTACAATGAGCAGTTCTTC. Translation gives CASRRTGTSGYNEQFF.

This clonotype has at least ten counts. CDR3 DNA: TGTGCCAGCAGCACAGGGTATACATCCTACGAGCAGTACTTC. This gives the protein CASSTGYTSYEQYF. The chain has TRBV25-1 and TRBJ2-7; TRBD1 might be the D (6 bases). This CDR3 region has 14 residues. V was clipped by 6 bases and J by 1 base, with 13 bases between them. Germline CDR1 reads MGHDK; CDR2 reads SYGVNS.

This clonotype showed up many times. The CDR3 DNA follows: TGTGCCAGTAGAACGACAGGGAGGAACACTGAAGCTTTCTTT. This translates into CASRTTGRNTEAFF. The gene calls are TRBV19 and TRBJ1-1, with 7 nucleotides matching TRBD1. CDR1 and CDR2 from the germline V gene are LNHDA and SQIVND (reference sequence). CDR3 size: 14 residues. With 6 bases clipped from V and 1 base from J, the junction kept 5 bases outside the gene matches. Drawing the rest from reference TRBV19 and TRBJ1-1, the complete variable domain is DGGITQSPKYLFRKEGQNVTLSCEQNLNHDAMYWYRQDPGQGLRLIYYSQIVNDFQKGDIAEGYSVSREKKESFPLTVTSAQKNPTAFYLCASRTTGRNTEAFFGQGTRLTVV.

This clonotype has ten or more counts. V usage is TRBV7-9 and J usage is TRBJ2-1; the match to TRBD2 covers 10 bases. Germline V lookup: CDR1 SEHNR, CDR2 FQNEAQ (reference sequence). V shed 4 bases and J 6 bases; nucleotides not matched to a gene: 9. The CDR3 spans 16 residues. The CDR3 loop is CASSYTSGVRVNEQFF. The CDR3 coding sequence is TGTGCCAGCAGCTATACTAGCGGGGTGAGAGTCAATGAGCAGTTCTTC. Complete variable domain (other parts from reference TRBV7-9 and TRBJ2-1): DTGVSQNPRHKITKRGQNVTFRCDPISEHNRLYWYRQTLGQGPEFLTYFQNEAQLEKSRLLSDRFSAERPKGSFSTLEIQRTEQGDSAMYLCASSYTSGVRVNEQFFGPGTRLTVL.

This clonotype was detected many times. The J gene is TRBJ1-5, the V gene TRBV5-1; possible D gene TRBD1, 6 bases. CDR1 is SGHRS and CDR2 is YFSETQ in the germline V gene. Trimming pared 1 base from V and 3 bases from J, leaving 11 bases between. There are 15 residues in the CDR3. The CDR3 sequence is CASSLQGQNNQPQHF. CDR3 nucleotides: TGCGCCAGCAGCTTGCAGGGGCAGAACAATCAGCCCCAGCATTTT.

This clonotype was seen repeatedly, ten times or more. The chain has TRBV5-1 and TRBJ2-1; tentative D call: TRBD2 (5 bases). V was shortened by 0 bases and J by 10 bases, with 8 bases between the two germline ends. The V gene's germline CDR1 is SGHRS and CDR2 YFSETQ. The CDR3 covers 12 residues. The CDR3 loop reads CASSLAPGEQFF. As DNA, the CDR3 is TGCGCCAGCAGCTTGGCTCCGGGAGAGCAGTTCTTC.

As for this clonotype: One base away lies a much larger clone, so this may be a sequencing read error. This chain links TRBV30 with TRBJ1-1; no firm D call. Germline loops: CDR1 GTSNPN, CDR2 SVGIG (reference sequence). CDR3 length: 11 amino acids. CDR3 coding DNA: TGTGCCTGGAGTGGCGACACTGATGCTTTCTTT. It is translated as CAWSGDTDAFF.